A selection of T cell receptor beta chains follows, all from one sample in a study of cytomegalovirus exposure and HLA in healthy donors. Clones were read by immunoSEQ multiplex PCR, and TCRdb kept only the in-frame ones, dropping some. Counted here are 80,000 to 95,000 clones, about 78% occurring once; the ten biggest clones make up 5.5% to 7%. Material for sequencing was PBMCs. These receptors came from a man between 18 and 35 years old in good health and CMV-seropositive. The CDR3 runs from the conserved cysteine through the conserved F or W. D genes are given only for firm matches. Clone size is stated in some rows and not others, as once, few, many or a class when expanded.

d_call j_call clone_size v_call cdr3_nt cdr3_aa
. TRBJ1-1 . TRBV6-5 TGTGCCAGCAGTTACTCCTTATTGGGGGGAAACACTGAAGCTTTCTTT CASSYSLLGGNTEAFF
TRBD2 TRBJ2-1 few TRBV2 TGTGCCATGCCTCCTGGGACTAGCGGACACAATGAGCAGTTCTTC CAMPPGTSGHNEQFF
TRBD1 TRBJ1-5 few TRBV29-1 TGCAGCGTTGAAGCAACAGGGGGCGCAGGGCAGCCCCAGCATTTT CSVEATGGAGQPQHF
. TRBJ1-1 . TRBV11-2 TGTGCCAGCAGCTTAGATGAGAGAATGAACACTGAAGCTTTCTTT CASSLDERMNTEAFF
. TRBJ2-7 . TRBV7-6 TGTGCCAGCAGCTTAGACGGTATAAGCGAGCAGTACTTC CASSLDGISEQYF
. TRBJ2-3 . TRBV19 TGTGCCAGCGCCGGGACTCGTGGGCCAGATACGCAGTATTTT CASAGTRGPDTQYF
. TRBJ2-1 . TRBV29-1 TGCAGCGTTGCCGGGGGCGTGGGAGGGGGTTTTCACAATGAGCAGTTCTTC CSVAGGVGGGFHNEQFF
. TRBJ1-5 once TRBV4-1 TGCGCCAGCAGCCAACTCGACAGGCTTGGCAATCAGCCCCAGCATTTT CASSQLDRLGNQPQHF
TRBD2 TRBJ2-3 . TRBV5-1 TGCGCCAGCAGCCGCCGGTCGGGACTAGTTTCAGATACGCAGTATTTT CASSRRSGLVSDTQYF
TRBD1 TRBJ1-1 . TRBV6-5 TGTGCCAGCGGACAGGGGGAGATAACTGAAGCTTTCTTT CASGQGEITEAFF
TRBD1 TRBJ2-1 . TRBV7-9 TGTGCCATCGGGACAGGGGGCTTTAATGAGCAGTTCTTC CAIGTGGFNEQFF
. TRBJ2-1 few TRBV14 TGTGCCAGCAGCCCCCTCGCCGGTCCCTACAATGAGCAGTTCTTC CASSPLAGPYNEQFF
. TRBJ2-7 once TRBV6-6 TGTGCCAGCAGACTCAGACAGGCCGCCTCCTACGAGCAGTACTTC CASRLRQAASYEQYF
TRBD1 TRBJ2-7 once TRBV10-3 TGTGCCATCGGGGGACAGGGGACCTACGAGCAGTACTTC CAIGGQGTYEQYF
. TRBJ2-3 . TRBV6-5 TGTGCCAGCAGTTACCGAGGCGGGACGCAGTATTTT CASSYRGGTQYF
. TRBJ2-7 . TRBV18 TGTGCCAGCTCACCCGCCTTCAGGGTATACGAGCAGTACTTC CASSPAFRVYEQYF
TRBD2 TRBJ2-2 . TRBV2 TGTGCCAGCAGTGAGGGGGGGCTAGCGGGATTCAGCCGGGAGCTGTTTTTT CASSEGGLAGFSRELFF
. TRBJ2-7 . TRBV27 TGTGCCAGCAGAGTCGGTGTAAGTGGCGAGCAGTACTTC CASRVGVSGEQYF
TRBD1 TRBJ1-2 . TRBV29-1 TGCAGCGTTCCTGACAGGGGGCGAAATGATGGCTACACCTTC CSVPDRGRNDGYTF
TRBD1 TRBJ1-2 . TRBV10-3 TGTGCCATCAGTGAGTCAGGCAGAGGGGGCGGAGGCTACACCTTC CAISESGRGGGGYTF
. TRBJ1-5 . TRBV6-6 TGTGCCAGCAGCCCCCACCTACCGGGCAATCAGCCCCAGCATTTT CASSPHLPGNQPQHF
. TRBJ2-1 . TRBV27 TGTGCCAGCAGTTTAGTAAGGACTATATACAATGAGCAGTTCTTC CASSLVRTIYNEQFF
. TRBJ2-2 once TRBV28 TGTGCCAGCAGTTTGAGGGGGAGCCCCCCCGGGGAGCTGTTTTTT CASSLRGSPPGELFF
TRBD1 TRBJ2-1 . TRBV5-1 TGCGCCAGCAGGGGACAGGGAGAGGGTGAGCAGTTCTTC CASRGQGEGEQFF
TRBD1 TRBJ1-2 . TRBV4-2 TGTGCCAGCAGCCAACTAGGACAGGGGCCTCGAAGGGGCCACACCTTC CASSQLGQGPRRGHTF
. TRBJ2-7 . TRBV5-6 TGTGCCAGCAGCTTGGCTAACGAGCAGTACTTC CASSLANEQYF
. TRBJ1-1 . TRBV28 TGTGCCAGCCACGCATATCAGGGCACTGAAGCTTTCTTT CASHAYQGTEAFF
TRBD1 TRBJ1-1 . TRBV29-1 TGCAGCGTCCTTCGGACAGGGGGTAGAGCTTTCTTT CSVLRTGGRAFF
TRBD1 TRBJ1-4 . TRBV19 TGTGCCAGTAGTATGGAGCGGGGACAGGCCAGAGAAAAACTGTTTTTT CASSMERGQAREKLFF
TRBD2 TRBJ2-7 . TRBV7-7 TGTGCTAGCAGGCTCCAGACTAGCGGGAGTTCCTACGAGCAGTACTTC CASRLQTSGSSYEQYF
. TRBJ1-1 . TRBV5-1 TGCGCCAGCAGGCCGGGGGGCGCGACGAACACTGAAGCTTTCTTT CASRPGGATNTEAFF
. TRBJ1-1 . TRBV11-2 TGTGCCAGCAGCTTAGAGGATAGGGGAACTGAAGCTTTCTTT CASSLEDRGTEAFF
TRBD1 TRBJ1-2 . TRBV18 TGTGCCAGCTCACCACCCGGACAGGCCTATGGCTACACCTTC CASSPPGQAYGYTF
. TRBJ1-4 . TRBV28 TGTGCCAGCACCACCGGGTGGGAAAAACTGTTTTTT CASTTGWEKLFF
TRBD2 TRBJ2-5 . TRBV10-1 TGCGTCAGCAGTGGCGGGAGGGGCGAGACCCAGTACTTC CVSSGGRGETQYF
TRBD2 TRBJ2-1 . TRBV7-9 TGTGCCAGCAGCTCCACCGGGCGGGAGGGCCGGCAGGAGCAGTTCTTC CASSSTGREGRQEQFF
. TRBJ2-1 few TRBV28 TGTGCCAGCAGTTTGAAGGGGTTCGATGAGCAGTTCTTC CASSLKGFDEQFF
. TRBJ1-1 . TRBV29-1 TGCAGCGTCTTCAGGGTCGGCACTGAAGCTTTCTTT CSVFRVGTEAFF